These 16 T cell receptor beta chains originate from one sample sequenced in a study of tumor-infiltrating lymphocytes in primary liver carcinoma. Extraction also yielded germline DNA, while blood RNA was obtained from unsorted whole blood. Making TCR beta cDNA involved approximately 530 ng total RNA and a constant-region primer. Three nested multiplex PCR rounds, a slightly modified ARM-PCR method, built the TCR beta libraries. Rounds one and two of PCR, each of approximately 11 cycles, were primed with TRBV1-TRBV30 forward primers and a C-beta reverse primer. TCRdb itself ran the multiplex PCR reads through MiXCR, one entry per CDR3 protein. The sample has about 320,000 distinct CDR3 sequences; around three fifths are singletons. Source material: peripheral blood. The origin of the receptors is a man aged 35-49 years with primary liver carcinoma and hepatitis B virus infection.

J is TRBJ1-1 and V is TRBV5-1; weak D call: TRBD1 (6 bases). The CDR3 spans 16 residues. CDR1 and CDR2 (germline): SGHRS, YFSETQ. The V and J ends lost 0 bases and 0 bases respectively, with 12 bases between them. Here the CDR3 DNA reads TGCGCCAGCAGCTTGGGACAGGCGACAATGAACACTGAAGCTTTCTTT. Its translation is CASSLGQATMNTEAFF. Based on the CDR3 plus reference TRBV5-1 and TRBJ1-1, the full variable domain is KAGVTQTPRYLIKTRGQQVTLSCSPISGHRSVSWYQQTPGQGLQFLFEYFSETQRNKGNFPGRFSGRQFSNSRSEMNVSTLELGDSALYLCASSLGQATMNTEAFFGQGTRLTVV.

Of note for this clonotype: This may be a read error: a much more frequent sequence differs by one nucleotide. The gene calls are TRBV6-6 and TRBJ2-3; 9 nucleotides match TRBD2. CDR3 size: 13 residues. Per the germline V gene, CDR1 is MNHNY and CDR2 is SVGAGI (reference sequence). J was trimmed by 7 bases and V by 7 bases; bases with no gene match: 6. The CDR3 sequence is CASKEREVNTQYF. For the CDR3, the DNA is TGTGCCAGCAAGGAGCGGGAGGTGAATACGCAGTATTTT.

In this sample, this clonotype turned up many times. This chain connects TRBV10-3 to TRBJ2-7; 7 bases line up with TRBD2. Trimming took 0 bases from V and 13 from J; bases not matched to a gene: 6. The CDR3 runs to 12 residues. Germline-derived CDR1 and CDR2 are ENHRY and SYGVKD. The CDR3, as DNA: TGTGCCATCAGTGAGTCGACGGGAGGACCATACTTC. Its protein product is CAISESTGGPYF.

This chain connects TRBV10-1 to TRBJ2-2; D not resolved. Trimming removed 4 bases at V and 4 bases at J, with 7 bases between. Germline loops: CDR1 WNHNN, CDR2 SYGVQD (reference sequence). The CDR3 consists of 13 residues. The CDR3, as DNA: TGCGCCAGCAGTGGGGTGACCACCGGGGAGCTGTTTTTT. Translating it yields CASSGVTTGELFF.

Notes on this clonotype: The junction departs from germline at one end; a sequencing error may be responsible. The chain recombines TRBV14 with TRBJ2-7, with D unclear. Germline V gives CDR1 SGHDN, CDR2 FVKESK. This CDR3 spans 11 amino acids. The CDR3 DNA follows: TGTGCCAGCAGCGACGCCTACGAGCAGCACTTC. It specifies CASSDAYEQHF.

The CDR3 DNA follows: TGTGCCAGCAGCCAAGGGCTAGCGGAATTCGAGCAGTACTTC. Protein product: CASSQGLAEFEQYF. This rearrangement joins TRBV11-2 to TRBJ2-7, with 7 bases aligning to TRBD2. CDR1 SGHAT and CDR2 FQNNGV come from the germline V gene. This CDR3 is built from 14 residues. V was clipped by 5 bases and J by 6 bases; unmatched bases: 10.

This clonotype was picked up many times. The chain uses TRBV29-1 and TRBJ2-1, with a possible D match to TRBD1 (5 bases). Germline lookup yields CDR1 SQVTM and CDR2 ANQGSEA. Trimming took off 8 bases at V and 5 bases at J, with 19 bases between the two ends. CDR3 length: 14 residues. CDR3 residues: CSPFSRTQDNEQFF. The CDR3 DNA sequence: TGCAGCCCTTTTTCTAGGACACAAGACAATGAGCAGTTCTTC.

The J gene is TRBJ2-1, the V gene TRBV28, with 13 bases aligning to TRBD2. Germline V gives CDR1 MDHEN, CDR2 SYDVKM. This CDR3 contains 19 residues. V was pared by 5 bases and J by 0 bases, with 10 bases of the junction left unmatched. The CDR3 nucleotides read TGTGCCAGCAGTCCGAGGACTAGCGGGAGAGGGAGCTCCTACAATGAGCAGTTCTTC. This gives the protein CASSPRTSGRGSSYNEQFF.

The chain uses TRBV30 and TRBJ2-7, with D perhaps matching TRBD2 (7 bases). The length of the CDR3 is 13 residues. Deletions cut 3 bases from V and 3 bases from J, with 12 bases between. CDR1 GTSNPN and CDR2 SVGIG come from the germline V gene (reference sequence). The CDR3 spells CAWRAGASYEQYV. DNA for the CDR3: TGTGCCTGGAGGGCGGGGGCAAGCTACGAGCAGTACGTC.

This clonotype was picked up many times. This chain links TRBV12-3 or TRBV12-4 with TRBJ2-7; D tentatively fits TRBD1 or TRBD2 (5 bases each). The CDR3 contains 14 residues. The V end was cut by 6 bases, the J end by 3 bases, with 15 bases between. In DNA, the CDR3 is TGTGCCAGCAGCTCCGGGACGGGGTACTACGAGCAGTACTTC. Translated, it gives CASSSGTGYYEQYF.

Comments on this clonotype: One end of the junction is discordant with germline, which a read error may explain. The chain recombines TRBV11-1 with TRBJ2-3; 7 nucleotides line up with TRBD2. CDR1 is SGHAT and CDR2 is FQDESV in the germline V gene (reference sequence). The CDR3 sequence is 15 residues long. CDR3 nucleotide sequence: TGTGCCAGCGGCCCGGGGAGGGGTATAGGAGATACGCAGTACTTT. Translating gives CASGPGRGIGDTQYF.

Points on this clonotype: The conserved final phenylalanine or tryptophan is absent from the CDR3, which likely points to a read error. V usage is TRBV11-3 and J usage is TRBJ2-1, with D perhaps TRBD1 (5 bases). CDR3 length equals 16 residues. Germline-derived CDR1 and CDR2 are SGHNT and YENEEA. CDR3 loop: CASSPRQLSSYDEQFL. The CDR3 nucleotides are TGTGCCAGCAGCCCCCGACAGTTGAGCTCCTACGATGAGCAGTTCTTA.

For this clonotype: The CDR3 ends on some other residue instead of the conserved phenylalanine or tryptophan, so this is likely a read error. The V call is TRBV28, the J call TRBJ2-2; the match to TRBD2 covers 8 bases. The germline V gene has CDR1 MDHEN and CDR2 SYDVKM. The trim removed 7 bases at V and 4 bases at J, leaving 8 bases unmatched. This CDR3 has 15 residues. The CDR3 loop is CASTASGRGTGELFS. The CDR3 region has the DNA TGTGCCAGCACCGCGAGCGGGAGAGGCACCGGGGAGCTGTTTTCT.

The chain has TRBV6-1 and TRBJ1-5; D remains unclear. CDR1 MNHNS and CDR2 SASEGT come from the germline V gene. V lost 8 bases and J lost 5, with 13 bases in between. The CDR3 sequence is 13 residues long. The DNA for the CDR3 is TGTGCCAGCCGGAGGCAAAGGGATCAGCCCCAGCATTTT. Amino acid sequence: CASRRQRDQPQHF.

Points on this clonotype: An end of the junction differs from the germline gene, which may be a read error. This chain joins TRBV12-5 and TRBJ1-1; 7 bases are a match to TRBD1. Germline lookup yields CDR1 LGHNT and CDR2 FRNRAP. The length of the CDR3 is 15 residues. CDR3 in DNA: TGTGCTAATGGTTTGCCCGGACAGGTGAACATTGAAGCTTTCTTT. This codes for CANGLPGQVNIEAFF.

The rearrangement joins TRBV5-5 to TRBJ1-3; D is ambiguous. With 1 base removed from V and 0 bases from J, the gap between germline ends came to 8 bases. The CDR3 has 15 residues. Germline CDR1 is SGHKS and CDR2 is YYEKEE (reference sequence). The CDR3 region has the DNA TGTGCCAGCAGCTTGTTAGGGAGCTCTGGAAACACCATATATTTT. Amino acids: CASSLLGSSGNTIYF.